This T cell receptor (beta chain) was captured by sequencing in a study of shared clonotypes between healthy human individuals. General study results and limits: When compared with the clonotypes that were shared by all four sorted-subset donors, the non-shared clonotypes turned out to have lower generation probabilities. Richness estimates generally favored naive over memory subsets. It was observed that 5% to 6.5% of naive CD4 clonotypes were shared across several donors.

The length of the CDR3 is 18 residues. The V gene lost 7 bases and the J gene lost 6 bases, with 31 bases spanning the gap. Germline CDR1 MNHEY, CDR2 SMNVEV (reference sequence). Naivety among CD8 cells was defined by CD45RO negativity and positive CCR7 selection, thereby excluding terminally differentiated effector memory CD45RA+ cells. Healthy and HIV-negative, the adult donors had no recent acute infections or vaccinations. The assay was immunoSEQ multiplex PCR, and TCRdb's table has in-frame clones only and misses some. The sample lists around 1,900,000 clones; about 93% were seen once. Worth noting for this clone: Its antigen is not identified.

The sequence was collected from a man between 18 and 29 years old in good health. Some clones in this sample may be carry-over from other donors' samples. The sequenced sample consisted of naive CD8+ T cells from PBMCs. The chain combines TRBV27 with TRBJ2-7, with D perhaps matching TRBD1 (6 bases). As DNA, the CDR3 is TGTGCCAGCACCCAACCCCCGGGACACGCCTCCCCTACGTGCGAGCAGTACTTC. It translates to CASTQPPGHASPTCEQYF.